Listed below are T cell receptor beta chains from one sample, sequenced in a study of T cell responses to AZD1222 COVID-19 vaccine. Sequencing was performed with immunoSEQ multiplex PCR; in TCRdb, only in-frame clones are kept and a portion is missing. This sample has 90,000 to 150,000 clones; 75% to 90% occur once, and the top ten carry about 8.5%. Sample: peripheral blood, taken on day 0 of AZD1222 vaccination. The receptors originated from an adult in good health. Each CDR3 is given with its conserved first and last residue. A D gene is named only where the DNA matches it firmly. Some rows mark clone size as missing; the rest say once, few, many or name a class of expanded clone.

abundance,d_gene,j_gene,v_gene,CDR3aa,CDR3nt
.,TRBD1,TRBJ1-5,TRBV30,CAWGDRGPFQPQHF,TGTGCCTGGGGGGACAGAGGCCCGTTCCAGCCCCAGCATTTT
.,TRBD1,TRBJ1-3,TRBV30,CAWSVQGARNTIYF,TGTGCCTGGAGTGTACAGGGGGCGCGAAACACCATATATTTT
.,.,TRBJ2-2,TRBV6-5,CASSYGTAYTGELFF,TGTGCCAGCAGTTACGGGACGGCTTACACCGGGGAGCTGTTTTTT
.,TRBD2,TRBJ2-5,TRBV4-1,CASSHGLAGVGTQYF,TGCGCCAGCAGCCACGGACTAGCGGGGGTGGGGACCCAGTACTTC
.,.,TRBJ2-1,TRBV7-9,CASSPTQGRYNEQFF,TGTGCCAGCAGCCCCACACAGGGTCGCTACAATGAGCAGTTCTTC
few,TRBD2,TRBJ2-1,TRBV30,CAWIKNWREGGNEQFF,TGTGCCTGGATTAAAAACTGGCGGGAGGGAGGCAATGAGCAGTTCTTC
.,TRBD2,TRBJ2-7,TRBV7-2,CASSFQGLAAPYEQYF,TGTGCCAGCAGCTTCCAGGGACTAGCGGCCCCCTACGAGCAGTACTTC
.,.,TRBJ1-3,TRBV5-4,CASSLEGNTIYF,TGTGCCAGCAGCTTGGAGGGAAACACCATATATTTT
.,.,TRBJ1-6,TRBV5-8,CASSLDFLGRDSPLHF,TGTGCCAGCAGCTTGGATTTTTTGGGTCGCGATTCACCCCTCCACTTT
.,TRBD1,TRBJ1-5,TRBV5-3,CARSLRDRAYSNQPQHF,TGTGCCAGAAGCTTGAGGGACAGGGCGTATAGCAATCAGCCCCAGCATTTT
.,TRBD1,TRBJ1-2,TRBV28,CASSPEDRNYGYTF,TGTGCCAGCAGTCCAGAGGACAGGAACTATGGCTACACCTTC
.,TRBD1,TRBJ1-1,TRBV5-1,CASSLTGAPNTEAFF,TGCGCCAGCAGCTTGACAGGGGCCCCGAACACTGAAGCTTTCTTT
.,.,TRBJ2-7,TRBV5-1,CASSLGTPYEQYF,TGCGCCAGCAGCTTAGGGACACCCTACGAGCAGTACTTC
.,TRBD1,TRBJ1-4,TRBV5-5,CASIPGLSGQVNEKLFF,TGTGCCAGCATCCCCGGATTGTCGGGACAGGTTAATGAAAAACTGTTTTTT
.,.,TRBJ2-7,TRBV2,CASGLDLYEQYF,TGTGCCAGTGGACTCGATCTCTACGAGCAGTACTTC
once,.,TRBJ1-2,TRBV9,CASSVAGGNYGYTF,TGTGCCAGCAGCGTAGCGGGGGGCAACTATGGCTACACCTTC
.,TRBD1,TRBJ1-2,TRBV7-6,CASSFTGEYGYTF,TGTGCCAGCAGCTTTACAGGGGAATATGGCTACACCTTC
few,TRBD1,TRBJ1-1,TRBV19,CAIRGPVITEAFF,TGTGCCATCAGGGGGCCCGTAATAACTGAAGCTTTCTTT
.,.,TRBJ1-2,TRBV12-3/TRBV12-4,CASSLNRNYGYTF,TGTGCCAGCAGTTTAAACCGTAACTATGGCTACACCTTC
.,.,TRBJ2-7,TRBV12-5,CASGLTMGSYEQYF,TGTGCTAGTGGTTTAACGATGGGCTCCTACGAGCAGTACTTC
once,.,TRBJ2-7,TRBV5-1,CASSLGAAYEQYF,TGCGCCAGCAGCTTGGGGGCGGCCTACGAGCAGTACTTC
few,TRBD2,TRBJ2-7,TRBV10-3,CASRPGVGAGTMLGGEQYF,TGTGCAAGTCGTCCCGGAGTCGGGGCCGGGACTATGCTCGGGGGCGAGCAGTACTTC
.,.,TRBJ2-3,TRBV5-1,CASSFTGDPTDTQYF,TGCGCCAGCAGCTTCACGGGAGATCCGACAGATACGCAGTATTTT
.,TRBD1,TRBJ1-6,TRBV19,CASRSAGGNSPLHF,TGTGCCAGTAGGTCCGCAGGGGGAAATTCACCCCTCCACTTT
.,.,TRBJ2-1,TRBV4-2,CASSQSYRETYNEQFF,TGTGCCAGCAGCCAATCTTACAGAGAGACCTACAATGAGCAGTTCTTC
.,TRBD1,TRBJ1-5,TRBV6-5,CASRYTGGIQPQHF,TGTGCCAGCAGGTATACAGGGGGTATTCAGCCCCAGCATTTT
.,.,TRBJ2-2,TRBV2,CASSDTANTGELFF,TGTGCCAGCAGTGACACAGCCAACACCGGGGAGCTGTTTTTT
.,.,TRBJ1-4,TRBV11-2,CASSLDGGHNEKLFF,TGTGCCAGCAGCTTAGATGGGGGGCATAATGAAAAACTGTTTTTT
.,TRBD1,TRBJ2-5,TRBV30,CAWSVGRGLKETQYF,TGTGCCTGGAGTGTGGGCAGGGGGCTTAAGGAGACCCAGTACTTC
.,.,TRBJ2-1,TRBV6-1,CASSEFGTSYNEQFF,TGTGCCAGCAGTGAATTCGGGACGTCCTACAATGAGCAGTTCTTC
.,.,TRBJ1-1,TRBV6-4,CASSSGLLAFF,TGTGCCAGCAGTTCCGGGCTTCTGGCTTTCTTT
.,.,TRBJ2-3,TRBV5-4,CASSLGSAADTQYF,TGTGCCAGCAGCTTGGGATCAGCAGCGGATACGCAGTATTTT
.,TRBD2,TRBJ2-3,TRBV14,CASSQSRGGPTDTQYF,TGTGCCAGCAGCCAATCGCGGGGGGGCCCGACAGATACGCAGTATTTT
.,TRBD2,TRBJ2-7,TRBV29-1,CSVEGLAGGSYEQYF,TGCAGCGTTGAAGGACTAGCGGGGGGATCCTACGAGCAGTACTTC
.,.,TRBJ1-5,TRBV21-1,CASSNPGSSFWCNQPQHF,TGTGCCAGCAGCAATCCAGGTTCTAGTTTTTGGTGCAATCAGCCCCAGCATTTT
.,.,TRBJ1-2,TRBV11-2,CASSLDYGYTF,TGTGCCAGCAGCTTAGACTATGGCTACACCTTC
.,.,TRBJ1-2,TRBV7-8,CASSLARPSDYGYTF,TGTGCCAGCAGCTTAGCCCGCCCCAGTGACTATGGCTACACCTTC
.,.,TRBJ2-3,TRBV18,CASSPQSSDTQYF,TGTGCCAGCTCCCCTCAGTCCTCAGATACGCAGTATTTT
.,.,TRBJ1-1,TRBV5-1,CASSRSWLSDGTEAFF,TGCGCCAGCAGCAGGAGTTGGCTGTCAGATGGCACTGAAGCTTTCTTT
.,TRBD2,TRBJ2-5,TRBV19,CASKYGGAGGGETQYF,TGTGCCAGCAAATATGGGGGAGCGGGAGGAGGGGAGACCCAGTACTTC